This T cell receptor (beta chain) was obtained from a study of T cells in localized non-small cell lung cancer. Measured with immunoSEQ multiplex PCR; TCRdb has only the in-frame clones, and not every one. Among a few thousand clones listed, less than 25% were seen once. V lost 1 base and J lost 7, with 13 bases in between. The CDR3 is 14 residues long. From germline, CDR1 is LNHDA and CDR2 SQIVND (reference sequence). As for this clone: What it recognizes is unknown.

The study, taken as a whole, reports: Compared with tumor, uninvolved adjacent lung displayed greater T cell clonality, ranking highest overall. A higher density of T cells in blood coincided with extended overall survival. The study sequenced only one region of the tumor. As a result, intratumor heterogeneity could not be excluded and remains possible.

The sequence derives from an older female donor with stage I lung adenocarcinoma. This chain links TRBV19 with TRBJ1-2; D call uncertain. Sequenced material: lung tumor tissue, taken before any cancer treatment. CDR3: CASSIVSPSGGYTF. CDR3 bases: TGTGCCAGTAGTATAGTGTCGCCCAGCGGTGGCTACACCTTC.